The T cell receptor beta chain under discussion was sequenced for a study of cytomegalovirus exposure and HLA in healthy donors. Study-level findings and limits: Analyses of presence and absence presupposed an approximately uniform sequencing depth across donors. Sequence variants that were highly shared formed a cluster that was likely a sequencing artifact.

Concerning this clone: Antigen specificity is unknown.

Germline assignment: CDR1 MDHEN and CDR2 SYDVKM. Trimming stripped 2 bases from V and 2 bases from J, with 13 bases between. This CDR3 spans 15 amino acids. Donors sampled were nominally healthy, though unrecorded immune exposures were likely. The PCR had 60 Vbeta and 13 Jbeta primers. TCRdb's copy holds only in-frame clones and misses some; the assay was immunoSEQ multiplex PCR. The repertoire includes about 140,000 clones, more than 70% of them detected once, and about 11% sits in the top ten. Sequenced material: PBMCs. The chain joins TRBV28 to TRBJ2-7; a weak D match, TRBD2 (6 bases). This TCR was sampled from a man younger than 30 in good health and CMV-seropositive. This CDR3 is CASSLGGSVAYEQYF. CDR3 in DNA: TGTGCCAGCAGTTTAGGAGGGAGTGTCGCCTACGAGCAGTACTTC.